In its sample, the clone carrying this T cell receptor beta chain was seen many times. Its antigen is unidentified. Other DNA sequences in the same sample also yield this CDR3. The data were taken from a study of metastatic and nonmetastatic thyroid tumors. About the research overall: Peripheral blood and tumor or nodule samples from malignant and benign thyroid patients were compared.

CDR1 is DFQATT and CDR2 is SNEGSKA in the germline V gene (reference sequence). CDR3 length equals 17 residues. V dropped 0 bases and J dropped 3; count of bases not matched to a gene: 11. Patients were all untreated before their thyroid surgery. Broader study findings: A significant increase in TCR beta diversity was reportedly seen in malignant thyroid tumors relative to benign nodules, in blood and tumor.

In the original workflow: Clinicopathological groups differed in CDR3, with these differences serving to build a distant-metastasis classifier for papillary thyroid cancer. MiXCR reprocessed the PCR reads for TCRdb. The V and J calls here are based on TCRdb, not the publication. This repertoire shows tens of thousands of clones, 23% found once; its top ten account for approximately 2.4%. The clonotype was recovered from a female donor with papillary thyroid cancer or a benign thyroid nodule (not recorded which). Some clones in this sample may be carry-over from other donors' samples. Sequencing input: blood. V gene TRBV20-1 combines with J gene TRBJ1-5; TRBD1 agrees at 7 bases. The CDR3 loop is CSAREGQRGTANQPQHF. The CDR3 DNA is TGCAGTGCTAGAGAGGGACAGAGAGGTACCGCCAATCAGCCCCAGCATTTT.